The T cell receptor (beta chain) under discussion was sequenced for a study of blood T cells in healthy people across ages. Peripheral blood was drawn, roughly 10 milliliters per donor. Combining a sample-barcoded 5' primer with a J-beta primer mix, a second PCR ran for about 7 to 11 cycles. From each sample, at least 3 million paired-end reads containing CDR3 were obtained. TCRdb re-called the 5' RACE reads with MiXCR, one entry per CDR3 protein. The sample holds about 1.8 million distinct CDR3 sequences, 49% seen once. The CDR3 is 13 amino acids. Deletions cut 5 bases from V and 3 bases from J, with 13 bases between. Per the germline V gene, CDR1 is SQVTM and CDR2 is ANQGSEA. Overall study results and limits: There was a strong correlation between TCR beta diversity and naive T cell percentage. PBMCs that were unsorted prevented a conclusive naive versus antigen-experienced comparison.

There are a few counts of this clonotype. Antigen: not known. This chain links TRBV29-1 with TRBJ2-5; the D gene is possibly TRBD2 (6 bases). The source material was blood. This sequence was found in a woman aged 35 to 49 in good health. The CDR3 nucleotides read TGCAGCGTTAACCACCTAGCGAAAGAGACCCAGTACTTC. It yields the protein CSVNHLAKETQYF.